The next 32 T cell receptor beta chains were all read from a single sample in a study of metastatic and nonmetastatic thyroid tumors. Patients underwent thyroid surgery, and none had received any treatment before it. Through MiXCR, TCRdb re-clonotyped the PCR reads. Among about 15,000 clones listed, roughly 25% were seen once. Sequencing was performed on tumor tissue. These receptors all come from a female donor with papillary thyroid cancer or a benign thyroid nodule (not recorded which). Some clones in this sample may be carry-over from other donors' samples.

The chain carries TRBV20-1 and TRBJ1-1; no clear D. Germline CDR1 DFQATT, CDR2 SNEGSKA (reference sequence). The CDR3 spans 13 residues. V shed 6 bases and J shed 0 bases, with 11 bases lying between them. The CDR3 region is CSARRPMNTEAFF. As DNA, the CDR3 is TGCAGTGCGAGACGGCCGATGAACACTGAAGCTTTCTTT.

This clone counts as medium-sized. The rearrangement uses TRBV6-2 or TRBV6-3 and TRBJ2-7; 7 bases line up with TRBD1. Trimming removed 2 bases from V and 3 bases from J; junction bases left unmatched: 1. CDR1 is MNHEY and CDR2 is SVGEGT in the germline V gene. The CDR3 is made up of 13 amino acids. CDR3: CASSYDRDYEQYF. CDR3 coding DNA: TGTGCCAGCAGTTACGACAGGGACTACGAGCAGTACTTC.

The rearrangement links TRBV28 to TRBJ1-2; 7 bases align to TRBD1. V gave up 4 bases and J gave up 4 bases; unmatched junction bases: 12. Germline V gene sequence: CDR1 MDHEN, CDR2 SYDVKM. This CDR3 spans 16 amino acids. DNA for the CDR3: TGTGCCAGCAGTTCCCTTACAGGGGAGGAAGGCTATGGCTACACCTTC. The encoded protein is CASSSLTGEEGYGYTF.

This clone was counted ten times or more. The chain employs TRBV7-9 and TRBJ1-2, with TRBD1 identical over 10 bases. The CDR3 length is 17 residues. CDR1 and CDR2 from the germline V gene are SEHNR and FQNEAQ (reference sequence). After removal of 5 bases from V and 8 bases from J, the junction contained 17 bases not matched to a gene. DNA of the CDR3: TGTGCCAGCAGCCCGACGGGACAGGGGTCCCGAAGGGGGGGCTACACCTTC. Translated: CASSPTGQGSRRGGYTF.

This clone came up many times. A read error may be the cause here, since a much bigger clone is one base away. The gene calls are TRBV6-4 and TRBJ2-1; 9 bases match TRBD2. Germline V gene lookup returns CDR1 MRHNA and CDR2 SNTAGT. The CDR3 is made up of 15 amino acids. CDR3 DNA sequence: TGTGTCAGCAGTATAGGGACAGCGGGAGGCAATGAGCAGTTCTTC. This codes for CVSSIGTAGGNEQFF.

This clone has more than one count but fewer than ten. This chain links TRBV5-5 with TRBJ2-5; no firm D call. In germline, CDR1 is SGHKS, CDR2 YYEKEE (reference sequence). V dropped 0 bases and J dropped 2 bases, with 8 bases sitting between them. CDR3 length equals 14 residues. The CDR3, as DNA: TGTGCCAGCAGCTTGGCTGGCGGTCAAGAGACCCAGTACTTC. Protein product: CASSLAGGQETQYF.

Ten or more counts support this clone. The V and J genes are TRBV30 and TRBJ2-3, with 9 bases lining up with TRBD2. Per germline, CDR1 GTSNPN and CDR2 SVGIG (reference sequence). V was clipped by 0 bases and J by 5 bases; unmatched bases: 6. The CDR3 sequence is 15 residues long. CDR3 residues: CAWSVRGGGGDTQYF. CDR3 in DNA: TGTGCCTGGAGTGTACGGGGCGGGGGGGGAGATACGCAGTATTTT.

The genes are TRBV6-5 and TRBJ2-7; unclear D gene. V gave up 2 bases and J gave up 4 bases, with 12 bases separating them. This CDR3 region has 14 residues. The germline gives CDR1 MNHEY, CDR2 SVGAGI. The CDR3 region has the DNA TGTGCCAGCAGTTACGTCCATCGGGCGTACGAGCAGTACTTC. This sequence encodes CASSYVHRAYEQYF.

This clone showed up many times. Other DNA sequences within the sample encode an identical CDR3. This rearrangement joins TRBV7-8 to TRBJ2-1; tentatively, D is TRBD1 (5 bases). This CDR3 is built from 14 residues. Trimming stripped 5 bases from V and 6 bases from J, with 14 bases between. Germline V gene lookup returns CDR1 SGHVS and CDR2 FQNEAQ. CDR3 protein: CASSPLTAVNEQFF. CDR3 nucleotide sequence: TGTGCCAGCAGCCCTCTGACAGCTGTCAATGAGCAGTTCTTC.

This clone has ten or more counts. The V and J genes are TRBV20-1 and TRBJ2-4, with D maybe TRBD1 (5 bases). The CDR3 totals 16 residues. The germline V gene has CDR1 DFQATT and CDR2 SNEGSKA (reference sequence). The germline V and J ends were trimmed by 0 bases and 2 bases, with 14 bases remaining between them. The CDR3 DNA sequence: TGCAGTGCTAGAGACGGGCAGGGTGGGTCCAAAAACATTCAGTACTTC. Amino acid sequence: CSARDGQGGSKNIQYF.

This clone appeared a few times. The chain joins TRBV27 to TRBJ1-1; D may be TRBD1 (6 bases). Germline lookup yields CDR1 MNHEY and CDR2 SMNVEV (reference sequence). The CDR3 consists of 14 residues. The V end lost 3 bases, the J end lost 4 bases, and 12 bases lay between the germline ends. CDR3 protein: CASSLKTGSTEAFF. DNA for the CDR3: TGTGCCAGCAGTTTGAAAACAGGGAGCACTGAAGCTTTCTTT.

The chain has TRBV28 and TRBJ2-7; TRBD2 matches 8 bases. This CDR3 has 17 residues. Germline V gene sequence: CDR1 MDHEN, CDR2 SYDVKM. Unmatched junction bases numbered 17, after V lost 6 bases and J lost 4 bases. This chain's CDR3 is CASSSGGVPFGAYEQYF. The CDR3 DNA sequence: TGTGCCAGCAGCTCCGGGGGGGTACCCTTTGGGGCTTACGAGCAGTACTTC.

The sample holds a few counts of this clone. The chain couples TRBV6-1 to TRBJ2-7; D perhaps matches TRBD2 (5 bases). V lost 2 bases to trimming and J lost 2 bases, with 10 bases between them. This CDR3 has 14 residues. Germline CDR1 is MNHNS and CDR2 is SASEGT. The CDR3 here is CASSELSGTYEQYF. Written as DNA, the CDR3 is TGTGCCAGCAGTGAATTAAGCGGTACCTACGAGCAGTACTTC.

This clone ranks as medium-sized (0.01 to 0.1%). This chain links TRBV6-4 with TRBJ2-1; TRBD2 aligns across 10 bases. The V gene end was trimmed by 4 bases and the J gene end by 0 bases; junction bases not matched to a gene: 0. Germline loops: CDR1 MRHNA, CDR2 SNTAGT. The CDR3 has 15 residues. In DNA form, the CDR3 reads TGTGCCAGCAGTGTAGCGGGAGGCTCCTACAATGAGCAGTTCTTC. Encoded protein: CASSVAGGSYNEQFF.

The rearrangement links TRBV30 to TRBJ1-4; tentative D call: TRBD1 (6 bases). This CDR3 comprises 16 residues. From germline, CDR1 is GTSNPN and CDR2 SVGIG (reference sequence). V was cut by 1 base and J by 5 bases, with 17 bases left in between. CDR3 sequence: CAWSEGGRGLNEKLFF. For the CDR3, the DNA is TGTGCCTGGAGTGAGGGGGGCCGGGGTCTAAATGAAAAACTGTTTTTT. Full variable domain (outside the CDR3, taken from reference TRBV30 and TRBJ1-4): SQTIHQWPATLVQPVGSPLSLECTVEGTSNPNLYWYRQAAGRGLQLLFYSVGIGQISSEVPQNLSASRPQDRQFILSSKKLLLSDSGFYLCAWSEGGRGLNEKLFFGSGTQLSVL.

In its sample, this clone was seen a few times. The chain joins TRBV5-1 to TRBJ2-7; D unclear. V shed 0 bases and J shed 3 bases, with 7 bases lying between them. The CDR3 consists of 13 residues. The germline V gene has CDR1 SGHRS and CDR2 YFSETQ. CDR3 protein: CASSLESVYEQYF. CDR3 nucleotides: TGCGCCAGCAGCTTGGAATCAGTCTACGAGCAGTACTTC.

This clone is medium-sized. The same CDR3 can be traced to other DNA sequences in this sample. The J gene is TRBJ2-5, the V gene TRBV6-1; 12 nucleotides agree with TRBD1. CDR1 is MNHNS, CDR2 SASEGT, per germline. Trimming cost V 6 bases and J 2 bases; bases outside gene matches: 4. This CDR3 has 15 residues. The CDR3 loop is CASSRDRGRQETQYF. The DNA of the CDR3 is TGTGCCAGCAGCCGGGACAGGGGGCGGCAAGAGACCCAGTACTTC.

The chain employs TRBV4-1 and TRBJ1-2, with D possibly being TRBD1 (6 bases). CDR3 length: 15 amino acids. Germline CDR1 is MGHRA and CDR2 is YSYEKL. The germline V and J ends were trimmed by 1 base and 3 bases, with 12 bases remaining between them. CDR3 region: CASSQARGDDYGYTF. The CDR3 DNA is TGCGCCAGCAGCCAAGCCAGGGGAGATGACTATGGCTACACCTTC.

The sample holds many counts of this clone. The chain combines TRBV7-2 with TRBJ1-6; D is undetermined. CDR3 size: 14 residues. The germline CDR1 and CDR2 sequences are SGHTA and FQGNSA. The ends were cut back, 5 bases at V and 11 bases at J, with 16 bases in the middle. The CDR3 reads CASSPLEVRAPLHF. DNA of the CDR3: TGTGCCAGCAGCCCCCTCGAGGTGCGGGCACCCCTCCACTTT.

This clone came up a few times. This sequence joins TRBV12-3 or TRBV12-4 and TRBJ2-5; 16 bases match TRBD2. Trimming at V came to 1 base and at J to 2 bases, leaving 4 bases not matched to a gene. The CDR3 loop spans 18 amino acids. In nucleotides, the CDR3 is TGTGCCAGCAGTTTAGTGGGACTAGCGGGAGGGGTTCAAGAGACCCAGTACTTC. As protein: CASSLVGLAGGVQETQYF.

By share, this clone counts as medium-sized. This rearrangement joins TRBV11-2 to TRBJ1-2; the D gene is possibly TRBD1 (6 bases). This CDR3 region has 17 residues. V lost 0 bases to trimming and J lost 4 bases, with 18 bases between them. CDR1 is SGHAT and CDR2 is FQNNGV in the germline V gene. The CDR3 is CASSLDLVRGYRYGYTF. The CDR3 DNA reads TGTGCCAGCAGCTTAGATCTTGTGAGGGGGTACCGCTATGGCTACACCTTC. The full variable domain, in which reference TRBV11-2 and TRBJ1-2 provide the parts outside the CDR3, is EAGVAQSPRYKIIEKRQSVAFWCNPISGHATLYWYQQILGQGPKLLIQFQNNGVVDDSQLPKDRFSAERLKGVDSTLKIQPAKLEDSAVYLCASSLDLVRGYRYGYTFGSGTRLTVV.

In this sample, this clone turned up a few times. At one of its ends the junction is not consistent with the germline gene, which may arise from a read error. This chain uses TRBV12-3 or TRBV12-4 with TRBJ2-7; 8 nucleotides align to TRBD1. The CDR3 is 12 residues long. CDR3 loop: CASSLGQDRVRF. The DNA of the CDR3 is TGTGCCAGCAGTTTAGGCCAGGACAGGGTTCGATTC.

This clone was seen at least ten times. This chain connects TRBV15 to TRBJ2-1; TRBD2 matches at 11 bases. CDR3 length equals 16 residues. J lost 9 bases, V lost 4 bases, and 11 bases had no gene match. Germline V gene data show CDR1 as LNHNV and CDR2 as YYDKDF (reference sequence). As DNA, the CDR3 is TGTGCCACCAGCAATATACTAGCGGGAGATCGGAGTGAGCAGTTCTTC. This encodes CATSNILAGDRSEQFF.

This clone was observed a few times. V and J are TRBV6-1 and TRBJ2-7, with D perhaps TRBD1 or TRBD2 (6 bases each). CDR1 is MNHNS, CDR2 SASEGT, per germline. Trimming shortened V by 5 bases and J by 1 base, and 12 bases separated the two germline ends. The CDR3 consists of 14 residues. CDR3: CASSSGAMSYEQYF. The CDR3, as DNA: TGTGCCAGCAGTTCGGGGGCCATGTCCTACGAGCAGTACTTC.

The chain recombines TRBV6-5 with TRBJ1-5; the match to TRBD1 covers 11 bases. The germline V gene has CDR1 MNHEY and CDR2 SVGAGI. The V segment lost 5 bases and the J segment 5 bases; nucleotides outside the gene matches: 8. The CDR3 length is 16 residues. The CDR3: CASSQLGTGGYQPQHF. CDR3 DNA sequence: TGTGCCAGCAGTCAACTCGGGACAGGGGGTTATCAGCCCCAGCATTTT.

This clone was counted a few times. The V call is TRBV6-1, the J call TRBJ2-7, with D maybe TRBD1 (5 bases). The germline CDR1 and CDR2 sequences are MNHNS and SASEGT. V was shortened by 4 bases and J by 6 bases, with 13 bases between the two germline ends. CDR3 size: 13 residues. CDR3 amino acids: CASSVGRQGEQYF. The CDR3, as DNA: TGTGCCAGCAGTGTCGGACGGCAGGGCGAGCAGTACTTC.

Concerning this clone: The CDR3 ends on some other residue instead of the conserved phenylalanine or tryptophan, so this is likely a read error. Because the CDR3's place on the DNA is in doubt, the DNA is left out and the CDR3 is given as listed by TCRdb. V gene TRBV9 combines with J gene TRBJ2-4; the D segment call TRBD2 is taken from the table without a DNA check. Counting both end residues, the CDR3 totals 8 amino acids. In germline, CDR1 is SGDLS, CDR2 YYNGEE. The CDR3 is CASDAAAL.

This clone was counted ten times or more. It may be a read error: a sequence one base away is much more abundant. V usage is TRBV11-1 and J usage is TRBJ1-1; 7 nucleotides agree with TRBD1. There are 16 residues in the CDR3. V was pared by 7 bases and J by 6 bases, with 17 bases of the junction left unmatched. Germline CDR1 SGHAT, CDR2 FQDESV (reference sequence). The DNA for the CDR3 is TGTGCCAGCAACGAGAACCAGGGGGGGCACTGGGCTGAAGCTTTCTTT. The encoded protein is CASNENQGGHWAEAFF.

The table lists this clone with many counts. The CDR3 bases are TGTGCCAGCAGCGCCAGTCGGGGGCGGAACACTGAAGCTTTCTTT. Translated: CASSASRGRNTEAFF. The J gene is TRBJ1-1, the V gene TRBV7-8; tentative D call: TRBD1 (6 bases). V dropped 5 bases and J dropped 1 base, with 14 bases sitting between them. The length of the CDR3 is 15 residues. Germline V gene sequence: CDR1 SGHVS, CDR2 FQNEAQ.

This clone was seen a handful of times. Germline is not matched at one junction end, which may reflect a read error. Written as DNA, the CDR3 is TGTGCCATCAGTTTCAGCGGGAGATTCTTTTATGAGCAGTTCTTC. This sequence encodes CAISFSGRFFYEQFF. This rearrangement joins TRBV27 to TRBJ2-1, with 8 positions matching TRBD2. The CDR3 is 15 amino acids. Germline CDR1 MNHEY, CDR2 SMNVEV (reference sequence).

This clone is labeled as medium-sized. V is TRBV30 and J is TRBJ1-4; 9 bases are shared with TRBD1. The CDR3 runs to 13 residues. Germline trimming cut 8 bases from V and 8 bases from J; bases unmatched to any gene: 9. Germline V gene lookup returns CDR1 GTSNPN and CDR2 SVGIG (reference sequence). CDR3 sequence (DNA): TGTGCCGCCCCGGGACAGGGACACGAAAAACTGTTTTTT. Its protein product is CAAPGQGHEKLFF.

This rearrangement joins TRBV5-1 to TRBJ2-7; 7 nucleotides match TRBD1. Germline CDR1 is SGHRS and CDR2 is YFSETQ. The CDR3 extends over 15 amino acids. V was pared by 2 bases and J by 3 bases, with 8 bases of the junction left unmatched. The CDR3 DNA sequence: TGCGCCAGCAGCTTCCAAGGGACAGCCCTCTACGAGCAGTACTTC. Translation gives CASSFQGTALYEQYF.